This T cell receptor (beta chain) was retrieved from a study of blood T cell repertoires in COVID-19. Study summary: Some COVID-19 samples were acute and others convalescent; all came from the United States, Italy and Spain. PBMCs, B-cell-depleted T cells, or T cells provided the cDNA or gDNA that made up the material.

Enrollment of patients from Seattle took place during active infection, with longitudinal follow-up. Generated by immunoSEQ multiplex PCR, the TCRdb table keeps only in-frame clones and is missing some. The repertoire has some 330,000 clones, about nine tenths of them found once; the top ten carry about 1.7%. V lost 4 bases to trimming and J lost 8 bases; unmatched junction nucleotides: 5. The CDR3 sequence is 14 residues long. Germline V CDR1 and CDR2: SNHLY, FYNNEI. The material sequenced was peripheral blood. The J gene is TRBJ1-4, the V gene TRBV2; 9 bases match TRBD1. This TCR came from a woman in her 30s with COVID-19, enrolled during active disease. CDR3 in amino acids: CASSGDRVREKLFF. The CDR3 DNA sequence: TGTGCCAGCAGTGGGGACAGGGTCCGCGAAAAACTGTTTTTT. Looking up the rest from reference TRBV2 and TRBJ1-4 gives the full variable domain: EPEVTQTPSHQVTQMGQEVILRCVPISNHLYFYWYRQILGQKVEFLVSFYNNEISEKSEIFDDQFSVERPDGSNFTLKIRSTKLEDSAMYFCASSGDRVREKLFFGSGTQLSVL.